This TCR beta chain originates from a study of shared clonotypes between healthy human individuals. Sequenced by immunoSEQ multiplex PCR; TCRdb stores in-frame clones only, minus some. The sample has 2,500,000 or so clones; 85% to 95% are singletons. Sequencing was done on a sample of naive CD4+ T cells from PBMCs. Subset indicated: CD45RA+ positively selected. This TCR came from a man in his late teens or twenties in good health. Some clones in this sample may be carry-over from other donors' samples.

The CDR3: CASSSNSGSRGETQYF. CDR3 in DNA: TGTGCCAGCAGTTCAAATAGCGGGAGTCGTGGAGAGACCCAGTACTTC. The chain joins TRBV28 to TRBJ2-5; 9 bases are shared with TRBD2. V was clipped by 4 bases and J by 4 bases; unmatched bases: 10. The germline V gene encodes CDR1 MDHEN and CDR2 SYDVKM. The CDR3 consists of 16 residues.